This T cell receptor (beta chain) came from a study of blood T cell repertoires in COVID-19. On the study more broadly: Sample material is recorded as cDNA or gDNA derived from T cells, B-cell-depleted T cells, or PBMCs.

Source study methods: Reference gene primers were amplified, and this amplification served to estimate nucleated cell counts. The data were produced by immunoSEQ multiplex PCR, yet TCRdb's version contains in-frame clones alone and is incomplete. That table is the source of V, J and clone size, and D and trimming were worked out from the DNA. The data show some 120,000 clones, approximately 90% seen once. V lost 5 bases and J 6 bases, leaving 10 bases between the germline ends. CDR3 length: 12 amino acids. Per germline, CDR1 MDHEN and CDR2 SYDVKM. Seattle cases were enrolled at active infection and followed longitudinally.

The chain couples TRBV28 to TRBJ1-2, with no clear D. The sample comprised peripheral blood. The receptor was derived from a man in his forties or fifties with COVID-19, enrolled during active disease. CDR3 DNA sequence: TGTGCCAGCAGTACGAGTATACATGGCTACACCTTC. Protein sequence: CASSTSIHGYTF.